This T cell receptor (beta chain) came from a study of T cell responses to AZD1222 COVID-19 vaccine. As concerns this clone: Its specificity is unknown.

Clones were read by immunoSEQ multiplex PCR, and TCRdb kept only the in-frame ones, dropping some. The sample lists 150,000 to 190,000 clones; around 86% were seen once. Study-wide points: Donor demographics were predominantly white British with a female majority; clonal diversity may be underestimated. Only a handful of AZD1222 recipients, roughly six in all, had baseline seropositivity.

Germline values: CDR1 MRHNA, CDR2 SNTAGT. CDR3 length: 14 residues. The V and J ends lost 7 bases and 0 bases respectively, with 13 bases between them. Specimen: peripheral blood, collected 28 days after the second AZD1222 dose. This chain connects TRBV6-4 to TRBJ2-7, with a weak D call TRBD2 (5 bases). This TCR derives from an adult who received the AZD1222 COVID-19 vaccine. CDR3 loop: CASTSGSSSYEQYF. As DNA, the CDR3 is TGTGCCAGCACGTCGGGGTCTAGCTCCTACGAGCAGTACTTC.